This is a list of T cell receptor beta chains from one sample in a study of blood T cells in healthy people across ages. TCRdb called the 5' RACE reads again in MiXCR, with one record for every CDR3 protein. Counted here are about 800,000 distinct CDR3 sequences, over 45% occurring once; the ten biggest clones make up around 20%. The sample taken for sequencing was blood. The receptor source for this set is a man aged 25-40 years in good health. Each CDR3 is given with its conserved first and last residue. Each record gives: V gene, clone size, J gene, D gene, CDR3 DNA, CDR3 protein. D genes are given only for firm matches. The size of a clone is reported for some rows only, either as once, few or many, or as a class for expanded clones.

TRBV4-1	.	TRBJ2-2	.	TGCGCCAGCAAGTACCAGCAAAACACCGGGGAGCTGTTTTTT	CASKYQQNTGELFF
TRBV6-2/TRBV6-3	.	TRBJ2-3	TRBD2	TGTGCCAGCAGTTACTCGATTTACGGGGGGGCCGTTTTTGGGAGCACAGATACGCAGTATTTT	CASSYSIYGGAVFGSTDTQYF
TRBV7-2	.	TRBJ2-3	TRBD1	TGTGCCAGCAGCCACCCATCTCGGGGACAGGAGTCATGGGATACGCAGTATTTT	CASSHPSRGQESWDTQYF
TRBV10-3	.	TRBJ1-5	TRBD1	TGTGCCAGCGGGACAGGGATCAATCAGCCCCAGCATTTT	CASGTGINQPQHF
TRBV15	.	TRBJ2-3	.	TGTGCCACCAGCAGAGATCCGACCTCCACAGATACGCAGTATTTT	CATSRDPTSTDTQYF
TRBV29-1	.	TRBJ2-1	.	TGCAGCGTTGACGGAGACTACAATGAGCAGTTCTTC	CSVDGDYNEQFF
TRBV7-2	.	TRBJ2-4	.	TGTGCCAGCAGCTTGGGCAGAAATGCGGCCAAAAACATTCAGTACTTC	CASSLGRNAAKNIQYF
TRBV4-2	few	TRBJ2-7	.	TGTGCCAGCAGAGGGGACTACGAGCAGTACTTC	CASRGDYEQYF
TRBV20-1	once	TRBJ1-2	.	TGCAGTGCCTCCTCAGTGACGCCCGGCTACACCTTC	CSASSVTPGYTF
TRBV9	.	TRBJ1-6	.	TGTGCCAGCAGCCCCAAAGCGGGACCTTCCTCACCCCTCCACTTT	CASSPKAGPSSPLHF
TRBV5-4	few	TRBJ1-6	TRBD1	TGTGCCAGCAGTCTGGCAATCGGACAGGGCGGATCACCCCTCCACTTT	CASSLAIGQGGSPLHF
TRBV7-9	.	TRBJ2-4	.	TGTGCCAGCAGCTCTGGACTGGGGAAAAACATTCAGTACTTC	CASSSGLGKNIQYF
TRBV7-2	few	TRBJ1-2	.	TGTGCCAGCAGTCCTGGGACTTCCTATGGCTACACCTTC	CASSPGTSYGYTF
TRBV9	.	TRBJ2-5	.	TGTGCCAGCAGCGTTGACAGCAAAGAGACCCAGTACTTC	CASSVDSKETQYF
TRBV5-1	.	TRBJ2-7	.	TGCGCCAGCAGCTTGGCGGCAGGGGGGGACTACGAGCAGTACTTC	CASSLAAGGDYEQYF
TRBV5-5	few	TRBJ2-1	TRBD2	TGTGCCAGCAGCTTGGGACTAGCGGGTTTTCACAATGAGCAGTTCTTC	CASSLGLAGFHNEQFF
TRBV5-1	.	TRBJ1-6	.	TGCGCCAGCAGCCAGCTACTTCAGGGAGGTTCACCCCTCCACTTT	CASSQLLQGGSPLHF
TRBV11-2	.	TRBJ2-3	.	TGTGCCAGCAGCTTAGTGATGGCCGGAGGAGATACGCAGTATTTT	CASSLVMAGGDTQYF
TRBV12-3/TRBV12-4	.	TRBJ1-1	.	TGTGCCAGCGGGACGGAGGTTCAAGCTTTCTTT	CASGTEVQAFF
TRBV7-2	few	TRBJ2-3	.	TGTGCCAGCAGTTCCGACTGGGGAGATACGCAGTATTTT	CASSSDWGDTQYF
TRBV4-3	.	TRBJ2-7	.	TGCGCCAGCAGCCAAGAAGCGGGCTCCTACAATGAGCAGTACTTC	CASSQEAGSYNEQYF
TRBV20-1	.	TRBJ1-6	.	TGCAGTGCCCGTGGTTCACCCCTCCACTTT	CSARGSPLHF
TRBV7-6	few	TRBJ2-2	TRBD2	TGTGCCAGCAGCCATGATCCTAGCGGGAGGAAGGTGAACACCGGGGAGCTGTTTTTT	CASSHDPSGRKVNTGELFF
TRBV20-1	.	TRBJ2-3	.	TGCAGTGCCCCGGGTCTGGGGGCCACAGATACGCAGTATTTT	CSAPGLGATDTQYF
TRBV28	few	TRBJ2-7	.	TGTGCCAGCAGTTCTCGGGACGGCTACGAGCAGTACTTC	CASSSRDGYEQYF
TRBV7-2	.	TRBJ2-5	.	TGTGCCAGCAGCTTAGGAGGTCTAAGGGGCCAAGAGACCCAGTACTTC	CASSLGGLRGQETQYF
TRBV12-3/TRBV12-4	few	TRBJ2-1	.	TGTGCCAGCAGTCCCCCCGCGGGGAGCTCCTACAATGAGCAGTTCTTC	CASSPPAGSSYNEQFF
TRBV18	.	TRBJ1-1	TRBD1	TGTGCCGGCTCACCAAGGGGGCCGGCTGAAGCTTTCTTT	CAGSPRGPAEAFF
TRBV10-3	.	TRBJ2-3	.	TGTGCCACCCTGAACGTCCTGGCGGGGCTCACAGATACGCAGTATTTT	CATLNVLAGLTDTQYF
TRBV20-1	.	TRBJ1-5	.	TGCAGTGCTAGCTTTGGTCAGCCCCAGCATTTT	CSASFGQPQHF
TRBV15	.	TRBJ2-5	.	TGTGCCACCAGCAGAGATTCGTCATTCTTGGACTCTCAAGAGACCCGGTACTTC	CATSRDSSFLDSQETRYF
TRBV5-1	once	TRBJ2-3	.	TGCGCCAGCAGCTTGGTCCCCCAGGGGAGAGGCACAGATACGCAGTATTTT	CASSLVPQGRGTDTQYF
TRBV3-1	.	TRBJ2-5	TRBD2	TGTGCCAGCAGTCGGACTAGCGGGGGCATCCAAGAGACCCAGTACTTC	CASSRTSGGIQETQYF
TRBV27	.	TRBJ1-5	.	TGTGCCAGCGGGGAGGGGAATCAGCCCCAGCATTTT	CASGEGNQPQHF
TRBV5-4	.	TRBJ2-5	TRBD1	TGTGCCAGCAGCTTGAACAGGGGGTCGCAAGAGACCCAGTACTTC	CASSLNRGSQETQYF
TRBV15	.	TRBJ2-3	.	TGTGCCACCAGCAGAGGATTTGAGACTCGCACAGATACGCAGTATTTT	CATSRGFETRTDTQYF
TRBV5-6	once	TRBJ2-5	.	TGTGCCAGCAGCTTCCCGCCTTTAGGCGGACGTCAGACCCAGTACTTC	CASSFPPLGGRQTQYF
TRBV7-2	.	TRBJ2-1	TRBD2	TGTGCCAGCAGCTCGCGACTAGCGGGGGACCCATCTCCCTACAATGAGCAGTTCTTC	CASSSRLAGDPSPYNEQFF
TRBV20-1	.	TRBJ2-6	.	TGCAGTGCTAGAGATATGGTCAACTCTGGGGCCAACGTCCTGACTTTC	CSARDMVNSGANVLTF
TRBV20-1	few	TRBJ1-6	.	TGCAGTGCTAAGGAGGGGAACAGGCCGCCCTCACCCCTCCACTTT	CSAKEGNRPPSPLHF
TRBV18	.	TRBJ1-5	.	TGTGCCAGCTCACCGAAACAGGTCCCCTTTGGGAGGGCCCAGCATTTT	CASSPKQVPFGRAQHF
TRBV5-1	.	TRBJ2-1	.	TGCGCCAGCAGCTTGGTGGCGGTAGAGGGGAATGAGCAGTTCTTC	CASSLVAVEGNEQFF
TRBV11-3	.	TRBJ2-3	.	TGTGCCAGCAGCCTCGCACAGGGTAATACGCAGTATTTT	CASSLAQGNTQYF
TRBV27	few	TRBJ2-5	.	TGTGCCAGCAGTTTACTAGCTGCAGAGACCCAGTACTTC	CASSLLAAETQYF
TRBV3-1	few	TRBJ2-5	.	TGTGCCAGCAGCCGTATAGGAGAGACCCAGTACTTC	CASSRIGETQYF
TRBV27	.	TRBJ2-5	.	TGTGCCAGCAGTTTAAAGGGAGCAGGAGAGACCCAGTACTTC	CASSLKGAGETQYF
TRBV7-3	.	TRBJ2-5	TRBD2	TGTGCCAGCAGCCAACTAGCGCAGAGGGGAGAGACCCAGTACTTC	CASSQLAQRGETQYF
TRBV20-1	.	TRBJ2-3	TRBD2	TGCAGTGCTAGTCTACTAGCGGGAAGGGATACGCAGTATTTT	CSASLLAGRDTQYF
TRBV7-2	.	TRBJ2-7	TRBD2	TGTGCCAGCAGCTCCCTAAGCGGGGGATTCTACGAGCAGTACTTC	CASSSLSGGFYEQYF
TRBV20-1	.	TRBJ2-1	.	TGCAGTGCCGACCAGGGGGGCCCTAACAATGAGCAGTTCTTC	CSADQGGPNNEQFF
TRBV9	.	TRBJ2-1	.	TGTGCCAGCAGCGACAGATACTCCTACAATGAGCAGTTCTTC	CASSDRYSYNEQFF
TRBV7-9	once	TRBJ2-5	.	TGTGCCAGCAGCTCTGAGTTGTACCAAGAGACCCAGTACTTC	CASSSELYQETQYF
TRBV10-3	.	TRBJ2-2	.	TGTGCCACCTCCTGGGACTCGAAAAGGAACACCGGGGAGCTGTTTTTT	CATSWDSKRNTGELFF
TRBV7-2	.	TRBJ2-1	.	TGTGCCAGCAGCTACGCCGGACATTACAATGAGCAGTTCTTC	CASSYAGHYNEQFF
TRBV24-1	.	TRBJ1-1	TRBD1	TGTGCCACCAGTGAAGCAGGGGGAACTGAAGCTTTCTTT	CATSEAGGTEAFF
TRBV6-2/TRBV6-3	.	TRBJ1-5	TRBD1	TGTGCCAGCAGTTACTCGCGTATAGAACAGGGGGGCAATCAGCCCCAGCATTTT	CASSYSRIEQGGNQPQHF
TRBV7-2	few	TRBJ2-1	.	TGTGCCAGCAGCCCCGACTTGCCACCTGGGAAGCAGTTCTTC	CASSPDLPPGKQFF
TRBV4-2	.	TRBJ2-5	TRBD2	TGTGCCAGCAGCCAAAGGACTAGCGGGAGCACGGGGGAGACCCAGTACTTC	CASSQRTSGSTGETQYF
TRBV5-6	.	TRBJ1-2	.	TGTGCCAGCAGCTTGGCATCAGCCCTAGGCTACACCTTC	CASSLASALGYTF
TRBV10-3	few	TRBJ1-5	.	TGTGCCATCAGTGAAAGGATACTAGATCAGCCCCAGCATTTT	CAISERILDQPQHF